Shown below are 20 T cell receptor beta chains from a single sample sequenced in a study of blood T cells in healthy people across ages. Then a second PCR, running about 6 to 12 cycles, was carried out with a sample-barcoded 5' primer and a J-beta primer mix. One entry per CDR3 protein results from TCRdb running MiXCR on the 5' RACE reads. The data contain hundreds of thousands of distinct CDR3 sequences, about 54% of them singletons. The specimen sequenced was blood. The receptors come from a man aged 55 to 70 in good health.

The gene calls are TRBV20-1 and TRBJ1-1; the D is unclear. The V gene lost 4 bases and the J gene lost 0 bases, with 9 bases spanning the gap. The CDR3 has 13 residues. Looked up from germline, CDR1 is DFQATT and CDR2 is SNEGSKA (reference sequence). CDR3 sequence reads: CSATQVVNTEAFF. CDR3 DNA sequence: TGCAGTGCTACCCAGGTTGTGAACACTGAAGCTTTCTTT.

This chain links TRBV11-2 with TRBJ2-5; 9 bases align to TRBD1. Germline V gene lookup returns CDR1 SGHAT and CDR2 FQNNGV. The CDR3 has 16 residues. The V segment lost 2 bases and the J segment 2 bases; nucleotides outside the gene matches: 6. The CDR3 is CASSLTGTGRQETQYF. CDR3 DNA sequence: TGTGCCAGCAGCTTAACCGGGACAGGGAGACAAGAGACCCAGTACTTC.

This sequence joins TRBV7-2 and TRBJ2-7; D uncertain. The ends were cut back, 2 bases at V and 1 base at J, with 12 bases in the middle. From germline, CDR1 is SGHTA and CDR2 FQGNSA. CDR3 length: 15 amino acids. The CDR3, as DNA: TGTGCCAGCAGCTTATACGGAGATTTTTCCTACGAGCAGTACTTC. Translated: CASSLYGDFSYEQYF.

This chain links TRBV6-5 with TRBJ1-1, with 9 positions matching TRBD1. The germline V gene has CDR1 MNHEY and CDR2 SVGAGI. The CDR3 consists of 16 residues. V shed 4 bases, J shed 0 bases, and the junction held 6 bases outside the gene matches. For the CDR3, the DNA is TGTGCCAGCAGTTGGGACAGGGAATCCATGAACACTGAAGCTTTCTTT. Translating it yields CASSWDRESMNTEAFF.

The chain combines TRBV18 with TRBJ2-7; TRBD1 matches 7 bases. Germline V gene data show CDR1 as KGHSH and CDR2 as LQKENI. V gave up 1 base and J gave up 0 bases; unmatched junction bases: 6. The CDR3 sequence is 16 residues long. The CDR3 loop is CASSPRQGKGSYEQYF. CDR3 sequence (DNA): TGTGCCAGCTCACCACGACAGGGAAAGGGCTCCTACGAGCAGTACTTC.

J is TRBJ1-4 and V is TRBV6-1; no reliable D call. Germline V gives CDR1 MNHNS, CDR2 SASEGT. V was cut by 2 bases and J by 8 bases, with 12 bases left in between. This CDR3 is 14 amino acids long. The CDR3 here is CASSERGGREKLFF. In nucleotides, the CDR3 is TGTGCCAGCAGTGAAAGAGGAGGGAGGGAAAAACTGTTTTTT.

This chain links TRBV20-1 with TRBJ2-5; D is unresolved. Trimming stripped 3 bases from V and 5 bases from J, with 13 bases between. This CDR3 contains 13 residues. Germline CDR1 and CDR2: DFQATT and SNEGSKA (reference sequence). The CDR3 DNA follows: TGCAGTGCTAGGGATAACTACGGGGAGACCCAGTACTTC. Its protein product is CSARDNYGETQYF.

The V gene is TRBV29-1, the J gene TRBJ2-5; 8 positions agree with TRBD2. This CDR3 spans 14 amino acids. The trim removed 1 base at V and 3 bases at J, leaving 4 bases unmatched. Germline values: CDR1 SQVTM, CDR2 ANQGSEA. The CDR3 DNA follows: TGCAGCGTTGAAGGAGAAGCGGGGGAAGAGACCCAGTACTTC. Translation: CSVEGEAGEETQYF.

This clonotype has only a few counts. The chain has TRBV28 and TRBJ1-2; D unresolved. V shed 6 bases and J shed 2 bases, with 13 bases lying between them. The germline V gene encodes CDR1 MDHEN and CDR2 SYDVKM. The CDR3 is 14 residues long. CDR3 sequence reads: CASSQSGGNYGYTF. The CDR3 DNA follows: TGTGCCAGCAGCCAATCGGGTGGAAACTATGGCTACACCTTC.

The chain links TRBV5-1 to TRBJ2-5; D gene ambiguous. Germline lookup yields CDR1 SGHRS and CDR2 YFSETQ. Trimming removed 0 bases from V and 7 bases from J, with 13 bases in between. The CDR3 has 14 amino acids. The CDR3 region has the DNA TGCGCCAGCAGCTTGGAACTTGGACGCTTGACCCAGTACTTC. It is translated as CASSLELGRLTQYF.

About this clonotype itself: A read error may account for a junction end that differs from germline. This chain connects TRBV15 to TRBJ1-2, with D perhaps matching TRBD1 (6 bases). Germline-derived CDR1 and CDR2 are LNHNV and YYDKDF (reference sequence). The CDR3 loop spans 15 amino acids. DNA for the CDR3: TGTCCCACCAGCCCCCGGACAGTTTTCGGCTATGGCTACACCTTC. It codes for CPTSPRTVFGYGYTF.

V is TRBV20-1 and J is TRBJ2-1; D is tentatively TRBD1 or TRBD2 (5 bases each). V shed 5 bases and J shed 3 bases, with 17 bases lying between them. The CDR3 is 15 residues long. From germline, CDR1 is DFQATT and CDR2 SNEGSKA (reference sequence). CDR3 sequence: CSAANRDGVYNEQFF. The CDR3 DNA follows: TGCAGTGCTGCAAACCGGGACGGAGTCTACAATGAGCAGTTCTTC.

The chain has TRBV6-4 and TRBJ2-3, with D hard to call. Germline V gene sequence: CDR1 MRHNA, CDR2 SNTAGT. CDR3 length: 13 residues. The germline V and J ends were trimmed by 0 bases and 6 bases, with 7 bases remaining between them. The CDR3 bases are TGTGCCAGCAGTGACTCGGCACTGGATACGCAGTATTTT. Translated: CASSDSALDTQYF.

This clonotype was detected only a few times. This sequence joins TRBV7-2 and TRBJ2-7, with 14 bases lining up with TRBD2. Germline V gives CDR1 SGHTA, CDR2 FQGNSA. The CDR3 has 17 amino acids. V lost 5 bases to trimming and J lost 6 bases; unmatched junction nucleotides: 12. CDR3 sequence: CASSNGGLAGVMGEQYF. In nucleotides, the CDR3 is TGTGCCAGCAGCAATGGGGGACTAGCGGGGGTTATGGGCGAGCAGTACTTC.

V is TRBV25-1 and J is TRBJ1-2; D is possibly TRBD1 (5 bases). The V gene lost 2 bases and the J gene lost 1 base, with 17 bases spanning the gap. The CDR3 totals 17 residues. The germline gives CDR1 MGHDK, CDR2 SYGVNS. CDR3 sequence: CASSEEVPERGNYGYTF. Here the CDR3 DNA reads TGTGCCAGCAGTGAAGAGGTCCCCGAAAGGGGTAACTATGGCTACACCTTC.

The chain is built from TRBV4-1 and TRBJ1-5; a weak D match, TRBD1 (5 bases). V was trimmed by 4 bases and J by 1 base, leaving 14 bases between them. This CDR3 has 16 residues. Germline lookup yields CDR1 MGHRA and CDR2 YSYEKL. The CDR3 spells CASSLMTGGSNQPQHF. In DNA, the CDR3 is TGCGCCAGCAGCCTAATGACCGGGGGGAGCAATCAGCCCCAGCATTTT.

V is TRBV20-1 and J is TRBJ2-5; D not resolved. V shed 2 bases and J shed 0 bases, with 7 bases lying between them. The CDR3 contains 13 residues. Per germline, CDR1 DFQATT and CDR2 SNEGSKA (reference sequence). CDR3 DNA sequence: TGCAGTGCTAGAAACAGAAACCAAGAGACCCAGTACTTC. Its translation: CSARNRNQETQYF.

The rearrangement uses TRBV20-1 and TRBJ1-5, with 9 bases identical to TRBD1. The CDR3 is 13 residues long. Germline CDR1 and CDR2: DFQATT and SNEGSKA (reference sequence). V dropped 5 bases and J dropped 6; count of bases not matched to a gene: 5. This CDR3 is CSALRQGGQPQHF. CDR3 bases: TGCAGTGCTCTCCGACAGGGGGGTCAGCCCCAGCATTTT.

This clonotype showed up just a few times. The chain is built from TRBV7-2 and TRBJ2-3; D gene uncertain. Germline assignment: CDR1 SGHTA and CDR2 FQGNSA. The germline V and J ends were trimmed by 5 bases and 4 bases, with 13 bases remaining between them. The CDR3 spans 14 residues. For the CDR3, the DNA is TGTGCCAGCAGCATTACTTCACCCCCAGATACGCAGTATTTT. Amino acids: CASSITSPPDTQYF.

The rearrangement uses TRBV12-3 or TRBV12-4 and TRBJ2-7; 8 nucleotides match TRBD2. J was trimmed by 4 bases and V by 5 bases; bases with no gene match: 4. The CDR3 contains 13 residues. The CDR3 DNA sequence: TGTGCCAGCAGTCCGACTAGCGCGTACGAGCAGTACTTC. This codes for CASSPTSAYEQYF.